The 19 T cell receptor beta chains below were found in one sample sequenced in a study of Tregs in tolerant kidney transplant recipients. The method was immunoSEQ multiplex PCR; TCRdb's version includes in-frame clones alone and lacks a portion of them. Of about 100,000 clones listed, around 89% were seen once; the top ten hold just under 0.35%. Sequencing used CD4+ T cells from blood, obtained before the transplant. These receptor sequences come from a human donor who received a combined kidney and bone marrow transplant.

The DNA of the CDR3 is TGTGCCAGCAGAAGGACAGGGTCAGGACAGCCCCAGCATTTT. It codes for CASRRTGSGQPQHF. The rearrangement links TRBV2 to TRBJ1-5, with 8 bases aligning to TRBD1. V was clipped by 6 bases and J by 7 bases; unmatched bases: 8. This CDR3 spans 14 amino acids. The germline V gene encodes CDR1 SNHLY and CDR2 FYNNEI.

The chain uses TRBV11-3 and TRBJ2-7; tentative D call: TRBD2 (6 bases). The CDR3 consists of 14 residues. V dropped 3 bases and J dropped 5 bases, with 14 bases sitting between them. Germline V gene lookup returns CDR1 SGHNT and CDR2 YENEEA. Here the CDR3 DNA reads TGTGCCAGCAGCTTGGGGGGTAGGGGCAACGAGCAGTACTTC. This translates into CASSLGGRGNEQYF.

The chain couples TRBV9 to TRBJ2-3; 9 bases are a match to TRBD2. This CDR3 comprises 15 residues. The trim removed 3 bases at V and 14 bases at J, leaving 16 bases unmatched. CDR1 and CDR2 from the germline V gene are SGDLS and YYNGEE. CDR3 DNA sequence: TGTGCCAGCAGCGACCGAGGAAGCGGGAGGACTACCCCGTATTTT. Translated: CASSDRGSGRTTPYF.

The chain has TRBV4-3 and TRBJ1-5, with unresolved D. The ends were cut back, 0 bases at V and 0 bases at J, with 3 bases in the middle. CDR1 and CDR2 (germline): LGHNA, YSLEER. This CDR3 contains 14 residues. The CDR3 DNA sequence: TGCGCCAGCAGCCAAGACAATAGCAATCAGCCCCAGCATTTT. This sequence encodes CASSQDNSNQPQHF.

V usage is TRBV5-1 and J usage is TRBJ1-1, with D perhaps TRBD1 (5 bases). This CDR3 region has 14 residues. Trimming cost V 0 bases and J 5 bases, with 11 bases left between them. Germline V gene data show CDR1 as SGHRS and CDR2 as YFSETQ. The CDR3 sequence is CASSLEGFGTEAFF. The DNA for the CDR3 is TGCGCCAGCAGCTTGGAGGGGTTTGGGACTGAAGCTTTCTTT.

This chain joins TRBV18 and TRBJ2-7, with 9 positions matching TRBD1. With V trimmed by 6 bases and J by 5 bases, 5 bases remained unmatched. Germline CDR1 is KGHSH and CDR2 is LQKENI. There are 13 residues in the CDR3. This chain's CDR3 is CASSPGQGDEQYF. DNA of the CDR3: TGTGCCAGCTCGCCGGGACAGGGTGACGAGCAGTACTTC.

The chain employs TRBV11-3 and TRBJ2-3; 9 positions match TRBD1. The trim removed 8 bases at V and 4 bases at J, leaving 10 bases unmatched. The CDR3 loop spans 15 amino acids. The V gene's germline CDR1 is SGHNT and CDR2 YENEEA. This CDR3 reads CASSKGQGLADTQYF. CDR3 nucleotide sequence: TGTGCCAGCTCTAAGGGACAGGGTTTAGCAGATACGCAGTATTTT.

The chain recombines TRBV19 with TRBJ2-2, with 9 bases fitting TRBD2. V lost 2 bases, J lost 6 bases, and 4 bases stayed unmatched. Per germline, CDR1 LNHDA and CDR2 SQIVND (reference sequence). CDR3 length equals 15 residues. The DNA for the CDR3 is TGTGCCAGTAGTATACTAGCGGGGTCTGCCGGGGAGCTGTTTTTT. Protein sequence: CASSILAGSAGELFF.

V is TRBV2 and J is TRBJ1-2; D unresolved. The germline V gene has CDR1 SNHLY and CDR2 FYNNEI. The CDR3 sequence is 15 residues long. Trimming left V 2 bases short and J 5 bases short, with 15 bases between. In nucleotides, the CDR3 is TGTGCCAGCAGTGAACCGGACGCGGGGAAGTATGGCTACACCTTC. Its protein is CASSEPDAGKYGYTF.

The chain is built from TRBV28 and TRBJ1-1; perhaps TRBD1 as D (6 bases). Germline CDR1 MDHEN, CDR2 SYDVKM. Trimming shortened V by 3 bases and J by 4 bases, and 15 bases separated the two germline ends. The CDR3 runs to 15 residues. CDR3 in amino acids: CASSFARGRSTEAFF. The CDR3 region has the DNA TGTGCCAGCAGTTTTGCCAGGGGTCGGTCCACTGAAGCTTTCTTT.

V and J are TRBV28 and TRBJ2-7, with TRBD2 identical over 7 bases. CDR1 MDHEN and CDR2 SYDVKM come from the germline V gene. V was clipped by 4 bases and J by 3 bases; unmatched bases: 3. This CDR3 is 13 amino acids long. This chain's CDR3 is CASSSGGSYEQYF. Written as DNA, the CDR3 is TGTGCCAGCAGTTCCGGCGGGAGCTACGAGCAGTACTTC.

In regard to this clone: The identical CDR3 is also encoded by other nucleotide sequences in the sample. V usage is TRBV2 and J usage is TRBJ2-1, with 8 nucleotides matching TRBD2. Germline V gives CDR1 SNHLY, CDR2 FYNNEI. V lost 3 bases to trimming and J lost 3 bases; unmatched junction nucleotides: 4. The CDR3 has 15 amino acids. The CDR3 nucleotides are TGTGCCAGCAGTGAGGAACTAGCGGTCTACAATGAGCAGTTCTTC. Amino acids: CASSEELAVYNEQFF. The full variable domain, completed using reference TRBV2 and TRBJ2-1, is EPEVTQTPSHQVTQMGQEVILRCVPISNHLYFYWYRQILGQKVEFLVSFYNNEISEKSEIFDDQFSVERPDGSNFTLKIRSTKLEDSAMYFCASSEELAVYNEQFFGPGTRLTVL.

The chain carries TRBV28 and TRBJ1-2, with 9 bases lining up with TRBD1. CDR1 is MDHEN and CDR2 is SYDVKM in the germline V gene. Losses at the gene ends were 5 bases for V and 7 bases for J; bases not matched to a gene: 8. CDR3 length: 14 residues. CDR3 nucleotide sequence: TGTGCCAGCAGTGCCGGGACAGGGATCCGTGGCTACACCTTC. This sequence encodes CASSAGTGIRGYTF.

This clone showed up just once. The chain employs TRBV2 and TRBJ2-2, with TRBD2 matching 8 bases. The V and J ends lost 7 bases and 3 bases, in that order; junction bases with no gene match: 4. Germline-derived CDR1 and CDR2 are SNHLY and FYNNEI. The CDR3 has 14 residues. The CDR3 sequence: CASNGGADTGELFF. In DNA, the CDR3 is TGTGCCAGCAACGGGGGGGCGGACACCGGGGAGCTGTTTTTT.

The chain uses TRBV29-1 and TRBJ2-3, with D maybe TRBD2 (5 bases). CDR1 is SQVTM, CDR2 ANQGSEA, per germline. The length of the CDR3 is 14 residues. V was shortened by 7 bases and J by 0 bases, with 14 bases between the two germline ends. As DNA, the CDR3 is TGCAGCGCCCAGGAGGCCAGTAGCACAGATACGCAGTATTTT. It specifies CSAQEASSTDTQYF.

The chain has TRBV14 and TRBJ2-7, with 7 nucleotides matching TRBD2. Germline V gene lookup returns CDR1 SGHDN and CDR2 FVKESK. The CDR3 covers 14 residues. Losses at the gene ends were 2 bases for V and 0 bases for J; bases not matched to a gene: 1. For the CDR3, the DNA is TGTGCCAGCAGCCAATGGGGGGGCTCCTACGAGCAGTACTTC. It specifies CASSQWGGSYEQYF.

This clone showed up just once. The V and J genes are TRBV6-5 and TRBJ2-1, with TRBD2 matching over 8 bases. V was pared by 4 bases and J by 3 bases, with 8 bases of the junction left unmatched. The germline V gene encodes CDR1 MNHEY and CDR2 SVGAGI. CDR3 length: 16 residues. The DNA for the CDR3 is TGTGCCAGCAGTTCCCCCGGGAGCGGGGGCTACAATGAGCAGTTCTTC. It codes for CASSSPGSGGYNEQFF.

The gene calls are TRBV7-2 and TRBJ1-2; 10 nucleotides line up with TRBD1. The CDR3 is 14 amino acids. CDR1 and CDR2 from the germline V gene are SGHTA and FQGNSA. Losses at the gene ends were 5 bases for V and 7 bases for J; bases not matched to a gene: 7. The CDR3 region is CASSQRQGAVGYTF. The CDR3 region has the DNA TGTGCCAGCAGCCAGCGACAGGGGGCGGTTGGCTACACCTTC.

This clone was found a few times. This rearrangement joins TRBV18 to TRBJ1-6, with D possibly matching TRBD1 (5 bases). The CDR3 has 15 residues. Trimming cost V 2 bases and J 9 bases, with 14 bases left between them. CDR1 is KGHSH, CDR2 LQKENI, per germline. The CDR3, as DNA: TGTGCCAGCTCACCATTGGGGCAGTGGCGTTCACCCCTCCACTTT. Translation: CASSPLGQWRSPLHF.